The rows below give T cell receptor beta chains drawn from one sample of a study of blood T cell repertoires in COVID-19. Sequenced by immunoSEQ multiplex PCR; TCRdb stores in-frame clones only, minus some. The sample holds over 250,000 clones, approximately 87% seen once. Source material: PBMCs or T cells enriched from blood (not recorded which). Source of these receptors: a woman between 25 and 40 years old who had recovered from COVID-19. CDR3s include the opening cysteine and the closing phenylalanine or tryptophan. D genes are given only for firm matches. Size tells how often a clone was seen (once, few, many) or the class of an expanded clone, and some rows leave it out.

D	V	J	length	size	DNA	CDR3
-	TRBV6-1	TRBJ1-4	15	-	TGTGCCAGCAGTGAACGATGGCAGGGTAATGAAAAACTGTTTTTT	CASSERWQGNEKLFF
-	TRBV25-1	TRBJ1-6	15	-	TGTGCCAGCAGTGAATCGGGACTGTACAATTCACCCCTCCACTTT	CASSESGLYNSPLHF
-	TRBV11-2	TRBJ2-2	16	-	TGTGCCAGCGGGCGGAGGGGGGGCGTCAACACCGGGGAGCTGTTTTTT	CASGRRGGVNTGELFF
-	TRBV3-1/TRBV3-2	TRBJ2-3	13	-	TGTGCCAGCAAGTGGGGGGACACAGATACGCAGTATTTT	CASKWGDTDTQYF
-	TRBV7-2	TRBJ1-3	14	few	TGTGCCAGCAGCTGGACTAGCTCTGGAAACACCATATATTTT	CASSWTSSGNTIYF
-	TRBV18	TRBJ2-7	14	-	TGTGCCAGCTCGCCCCCTAGTATCCCCTACGAGCAGTACTTC	CASSPPSIPYEQYF
-	TRBV7-2	TRBJ1-5	14	-	TGTGCCAGCAGCCCAGACAGCTTAAATCAGCCCCAGCATTTT	CASSPDSLNQPQHF
TRBD1	TRBV9	TRBJ1-6	16	few	TGTGCCAGCAGCGTAGGAGGGGACAGGGTGGGCTCACCCCTCCACTTT	CASSVGGDRVGSPLHF
TRBD2	TRBV7-6	TRBJ2-5	13	-	TGTGCCAGCAGTCGGGGGGTGGGAGAGACCCAGTACTTC	CASSRGVGETQYF
TRBD1	TRBV7-2	TRBJ2-5	15	once	TGTGCCAGCAGCTTGGGCGGGACAGGGCAAGAGACCCAGTACTTC	CASSLGGTGQETQYF
-	TRBV5-4	TRBJ2-5	14	-	TGTGCCAGCAGCTTGGCGCAGGGTCAAGAGACCCAGTACTTC	CASSLAQGQETQYF
-	TRBV27	TRBJ1-5	16	-	TGTGCCAGCAGTTTGAGGTCAGGGGTTTGGAATCAGCCCCAGCATTTT	CASSLRSGVWNQPQHF
-	TRBV19	TRBJ2-7	13	-	TGTGCCAGTATGGTCGGGGGATGCTACGAGCAGTACTTC	CASMVGGCYEQYF
-	TRBV5-1	TRBJ1-1	14	-	TGCGCCAGTTCGGCAGGGGACGTGTGGTCTGAAGCTTTCTTT	CASSAGDVWSEAFF
TRBD1	TRBV5-1	TRBJ1-1	16	-	TGCGCCAGCAGCTCCTGGGACAGGGGCTCGAACACTGAAGCTTTCTTT	CASSSWDRGSNTEAFF
-	TRBV10-2	TRBJ2-1	15	-	TGCGCCAGCAGTTTTTCTTTCAGCTCCTACAATGAGCAGTTCTTC	CASSFSFSSYNEQFF
-	TRBV3-1/TRBV3-2	TRBJ1-1	16	once	TGTGCCAGCAGCCAAGGTAGTACAGGAAGTGGCACTGAAGCTTTCTTT	CASSQGSTGSGTEAFF
-	TRBV28	TRBJ1-2	12	-	TGTGCCAGCAGCCTCCCAGACTATGGCTACACCTTC	CASSLPDYGYTF
-	TRBV28	TRBJ2-1	16	-	TGTGCCAGCAGAAGCCCAAGACACAGCTCCTACAATGAGCAGTTCTTC	CASRSPRHSSYNEQFF
-	TRBV10-3	TRBJ1-5	14	few	TGTGCCATCAGTGAAGGGGACTGGAGTCAGCCCCAGCATTTT	CAISEGDWSQPQHF
TRBD1	TRBV28	TRBJ2-3	17	-	TGTGCCAGCAGCGACCCCTCCGGGACAGGGTTCACAGATACGCAGTATTTT	CASSDPSGTGFTDTQYF
TRBD1	TRBV27	TRBJ1-2	16	-	TGTGCCAGCAGTTTATCGATTGGACAGGGAAAGTATGGCTACACCTTC	CASSLSIGQGKYGYTF
-	TRBV19	TRBJ1-2	11	-	TGTGCCAGTAGTAAGGGGGTCGGCTACACCTTC	CASSKGVGYTF
-	TRBV3-1/TRBV3-2	TRBJ2-3	17	-	TGTGCCAGCAGCCCATTTTCCAGCAGGTATAGCGGAGATACGCAGTATTTT	CASSPFSSRYSGDTQYF
TRBD1	TRBV3-1/TRBV3-2	TRBJ2-1	15	-	TGTGCCAGCAGCCAGATGGGACAGAGTCTCAATGAGCAGTTCTTC	CASSQMGQSLNEQFF
TRBD1	TRBV9	TRBJ1-4	15	once	TGTGCCAGCAGCGTAGCGGGACAGGACGGGGAAAAACTGTTTTTT	CASSVAGQDGEKLFF
-	TRBV19	TRBJ2-7	15	-	TGTGCCAGTAGTATAGCAGGAGGGGTCTCCTACGAGCAGTACTTC	CASSIAGGVSYEQYF
-	TRBV19	TRBJ1-4	16	-	TGTGCCAGTAGCCCGGGAATGGGAGCTTCCAGGGAAAAACTGTTTTTT	CASSPGMGASREKLFF
-	TRBV3-1/TRBV3-2	TRBJ2-1	13	-	TGTGCCACCGCCGAGCGCTCCTACAATGAGCAGTTCTTC	CATAERSYNEQFF
-	TRBV6-5	TRBJ2-1	15	-	TGTGCCAGCAGTTACCAGGGGGGAGAGGTGTATGAGCAGTTCTTC	CASSYQGGEVYEQFF
-	TRBV18	TRBJ2-7	13	-	TGTGCCAGCTCACCACTGACAAGTTACGAGCAGTACTTC	CASSPLTSYEQYF